This T cell receptor beta chain is from a study of Graves' ophthalmopathy and Graves' hyperthyroidism. Whole-study results and caveats: The blood repertoire also included most expanded thyroid clonotypes above 0.001 frequency. Ophthalmopathy and stable hyperthyroidism were discriminated by a 13-signature model, with about 90% sensitivity and 70% to 84% specificity. The model predicted progression of ophthalmopathy with a sensitivity of 60% to 71%, and its specificity was about 76%.

Notes on this clonotype: Its antigen is not identified.

Patients in the hyperthyroidism group, adults aged 18 to 65, were newly diagnosed, under 2 months' duration. Germline CDR1 MGHRA, CDR2 YSYEKL. The CDR3 sequence is 15 residues long. V lost 3 bases and J lost 5, with 14 bases in between. From RNA, the CDR3 regions of TCR beta chains were amplified and sequenced. The library came from an HTBI-primed first-round RT-PCR and a second-round multiplex PCR. One entry per CDR3 protein results from TCRdb running MiXCR on the multiplex PCR reads. The table lists 300,000 to 400,000 distinct CDR3 sequences, 17% of them singletons. The receptor comes from an adult woman with stable Graves' hyperthyroidism. The rearrangement links TRBV4-1 to TRBJ1-3; the D gene is possibly TRBD1 (5 bases). The specimen sequenced was peripheral blood. The CDR3 region is CASSQGPGRRNTIYF. CDR3 DNA: TGCGCCAGCAGCCAGGGACCGGGGAGGAGAAACACCATATATTTT.